This T cell receptor (beta chain) was identified in a study of blood T cell repertoires in COVID-19. The overall study: Donors in the United States, Italy and Spain gave samples during acute or convalescent COVID-19.

TCRdb's table, derived via immunoSEQ multiplex PCR, lists solely in-frame clones and lacks some. The data show some 80,000 clones, 85% to 90% seen once. This clone was recorded only once. Germline trimming cut 4 bases from V and 10 bases from J; bases unmatched to any gene: 14. This CDR3 is built from 15 residues. The V gene's germline CDR1 is LNHDA and CDR2 SQIVND (reference sequence). The sequencing sample was made of peripheral blood. The TCR originated in a human donor in a cohort sampled during active COVID-19. This rearrangement joins TRBV19 to TRBJ1-1, with 8 nucleotides matching TRBD1. CDR3 sequence: CASSTPSSGQVVAFF. CDR3 DNA: TGTGCCAGTAGTACCCCGTCCTCGGGACAGGTAGTAGCTTTCTTT.